These 31 T cell receptor beta chains were all obtained from the same sample, sequenced in a study of blood T cell repertoires in COVID-19. The method was immunoSEQ multiplex PCR; TCRdb's version includes in-frame clones alone and lacks a portion of them. In the table there are fewer than 450,000 clones, almost 90% of which are singletons. Sequencing was performed on peripheral blood. These receptors came from a woman aged 70 to 79 with COVID-19, enrolled during active disease.

The chain has TRBV28 and TRBJ1-1; 10 bases align to TRBD1. The CDR3 extends over 16 amino acids. J gave up 5 bases and V 0 bases, and 6 bases lay outside the gene matches. The germline CDR1 and CDR2 sequences are MDHEN and SYDVKM. The CDR3 is CASSLWGGQGHTEAFF. Here the CDR3 DNA reads TGTGCCAGCAGTTTATGGGGGGGACAGGGGCATACTGAAGCTTTCTTT.

This chain joins TRBV7-2 and TRBJ2-3, with 9 bases identical to TRBD1. CDR1 SGHTA and CDR2 FQGNSA come from the germline V gene. With 7 bases clipped from V and 5 bases from J, the junction kept 10 bases outside the gene matches. The CDR3 spans 15 residues. CDR3: CASKRGGQGRDTQYF. CDR3 nucleotide sequence: TGTGCCAGCAAACGCGGGGGACAGGGTAGAGATACGCAGTATTTT.

V is TRBV10-2 and J is TRBJ2-5; 8 nucleotides align to TRBD1. This CDR3 is 14 amino acids long. Germline V gene lookup returns CDR1 WSHSY and CDR2 SAAADI. J was trimmed by 4 bases and V by 10 bases; bases with no gene match: 11. Here the CDR3 reads CATIDDQGAETQYF. The CDR3 bases are TGCGCCACCATTGATGATCAGGGGGCAGAGACCCAGTACTTC.

The chain combines TRBV24-1 with TRBJ2-5; 11 bases fit TRBD1. Losses at the gene ends were 0 bases for V and 5 bases for J; bases not matched to a gene: 4. Germline V gene data show CDR1 as KGHDR and CDR2 as SFDVKD. There are 16 residues in the CDR3. CDR3 DNA: TGTGCCACCAGTGATTTGGTCGGGACAGGGGGGGAGACCCAGTACTTC. This sequence encodes CATSDLVGTGGETQYF.

This chain joins TRBV10-3 and TRBJ2-1; the match to TRBD1 covers 9 bases. From germline, CDR1 is ENHRY and CDR2 SYGVKD. CDR3 size: 17 residues. Germline trimming cut 4 bases from V and 5 bases from J; bases unmatched to any gene: 12. The DNA for the CDR3 is TGTGCCATCAGTGCACGGGTCGGACAGGGGCATGACAATGAGCAGTTCTTC. It codes for CAISARVGQGHDNEQFF.

The chain carries TRBV9 and TRBJ1-1; 9 bases fit TRBD1. The germline V gene has CDR1 SGDLS and CDR2 YYNGEE. V dropped 7 bases and J dropped 4; count of bases not matched to a gene: 8. This CDR3 comprises 14 residues. CDR3 sequence reads: CASQPGQGVTEAFF. DNA of the CDR3: TGTGCCAGCCAACCGGGACAGGGCGTCACTGAAGCTTTCTTT.

CDR3 residues: CASSQDGQAGGGTQYF. The CDR3 nucleotides read TGTGCCAGCAGCCAAGACGGACAAGCGGGGGGTGGTACGCAGTATTTT. V usage is TRBV3-1 (or the pseudogene TRBV3-2) and J usage is TRBJ2-3; 9 bases are a match to TRBD2. The CDR3 consists of 16 residues. V lost 0 bases and J lost 8; bases outside the gene matches: 9. Germline CDR1 and CDR2: LGHDT and YNNKEL (reference sequence).

V gene TRBV6-2 or TRBV6-3 combines with J gene TRBJ1-1; D not resolved. The germline V and J ends were trimmed by 3 bases and 7 bases, with 9 bases remaining between them. The CDR3 loop spans 12 amino acids. The germline V gene has CDR1 MNHEY and CDR2 SVGEGT. The CDR3 reads CASSYSTSEAFF. The CDR3, as DNA: TGTGCCAGCAGTTATTCGACAAGTGAAGCTTTCTTT.

The chain recombines TRBV3-1 (or the pseudogene TRBV3-2) with TRBJ1-1; no reliable D call. The V end lost 0 bases, the J end lost 3 bases, and 5 bases lay between the germline ends. This CDR3 spans 13 amino acids. In germline, CDR1 is LGHDT, CDR2 YNNKEL (reference sequence). The CDR3 coding sequence is TGTGCCAGCAGCCAAGATTGGCACACTGAAGCTTTCTTT. Translating gives CASSQDWHTEAFF.

The V call is TRBV2, the J call TRBJ1-2, with 7 bases that match TRBD1. The CDR3 has 12 amino acids. With 9 bases clipped from V and 0 bases from J, the junction kept 1 base outside the gene matches. The germline gives CDR1 SNHLY, CDR2 FYNNEI. As DNA, the CDR3 is TGTGCCAGGGGACAGCCTAACTATGGCTACACCTTC. Amino acid sequence: CARGQPNYGYTF.

The chain uses TRBV2 and TRBJ2-3; 9 nucleotides agree with TRBD2. The V segment lost 7 bases and the J segment 3 bases; nucleotides outside the gene matches: 2. Per germline, CDR1 SNHLY and CDR2 FYNNEI. CDR3 length: 13 residues. CDR3 bases: TGTGCCAGCATGAGCGGGGGGACAGATACGCAGTATTTT. Protein: CASMSGGTDTQYF.

The gene calls are TRBV11-2 and TRBJ2-5; 9 nucleotides match TRBD2. J gave up 5 bases and V 2 bases, and 12 bases lay outside the gene matches. Germline CDR1 reads SGHAT; CDR2 reads FQNNGV. This CDR3 contains 17 residues. This CDR3 reads CASSLRLAEGMAETQYF. Written as DNA, the CDR3 is TGTGCCAGCAGCTTAAGACTAGCGGAGGGTATGGCGGAGACCCAGTACTTC.

CDR3: CASSAGGKETQYF. The CDR3 DNA sequence: TGTGCCAGTAGTGCCGGGGGTAAAGAGACCCAGTACTTC. The J gene is TRBJ2-5, the V gene TRBV19; weak D call: TRBD2 (6 bases). The CDR3 spans 13 residues. Germline V gene lookup returns CDR1 LNHDA and CDR2 SQIVND (reference sequence). Between the trimmed V and J ends, which lost 5 bases and 3 bases, there was a span of 10 bases.

J is TRBJ2-5 and V is TRBV12-5; D gene uncertain. This CDR3 region has 16 residues. In germline, CDR1 is LGHNT, CDR2 FRNRAP. V shed 0 bases and J shed 2 bases, with 13 bases lying between them. In DNA, the CDR3 is TGTGCTAGTGGTTTGGTACTTTCTTCAAGTCAAGAGACCCAGTACTTC. This encodes CASGLVLSSSQETQYF.

The chain couples TRBV10-2 to TRBJ1-4, with D uncertain. Per germline, CDR1 WSHSY and CDR2 SAAADI. Trimming left V 1 base short and J 10 bases short, with 10 bases between. CDR3 length equals 13 residues. The CDR3 is CASSEFIPGKLFF. DNA for the CDR3: TGCGCCAGCAGTGAGTTTATTCCGGGAAAACTGTTTTTT.

The chain links TRBV24-1 to TRBJ1-2; 12 bases align to TRBD1. Germline V gene lookup returns CDR1 KGHDR and CDR2 SFDVKD. The CDR3 is 16 amino acids. Trimming took 4 bases from V and 3 from J; bases not matched to a gene: 5. The CDR3 reads CATSEAGQGAYYGYTF. DNA for the CDR3: TGTGCCACCAGTGAAGCGGGACAGGGGGCTTACTATGGCTACACCTTC.

V gene TRBV4-3 combines with J gene TRBJ1-5; unclear D gene. CDR3 length: 15 amino acids. Trimming pared 4 bases from V and 1 base from J, leaving 11 bases between. Per germline, CDR1 LGHNA and CDR2 YSLEER. The CDR3 here is CASSPSFGSNQPQHF. Written as DNA, the CDR3 is TGCGCCAGCAGCCCTAGCTTCGGCAGCAATCAGCCCCAGCATTTT.

In regard to this clone: Other DNA sequences of this sample code for an identical CDR3. This chain links TRBV5-1 with TRBJ2-6, with D tentatively TRBD1 (5 bases). Germline assignment: CDR1 SGHRS and CDR2 YFSETQ. V was cut by 5 bases and J by 1 base, with 7 bases left in between. This CDR3 is built from 14 residues. The CDR3 region is CASSAGSGANVLTF. The CDR3 nucleotides read TGCGCCAGCAGTGCAGGGTCTGGGGCCAACGTCCTGACTTTC.

This clone was seen only a few times. The chain joins TRBV6-5 to TRBJ1-1; 7 nucleotides agree with TRBD1. Germline values: CDR1 MNHEY, CDR2 SVGAGI. The CDR3 contains 13 residues. After removal of 5 bases from V and 5 bases from J, the junction contained 5 bases not matched to a gene. The chain's CDR3 is CASSLGTATEAFF. In DNA, the CDR3 is TGTGCCAGCAGTCTCGGGACAGCTACTGAAGCTTTCTTT.

At least ten counts were recorded for this clone. In nucleotides, the CDR3 is TGTGCCATCAGTGAGCGGGGGGCCTCTGAAGCTTTCTTT. Amino acid sequence: CAISERGASEAFF. The chain links TRBV10-3 to TRBJ1-1, with a tentative D call TRBD1 (6 bases). The germline V gene encodes CDR1 ENHRY and CDR2 SYGVKD. Trimming left V 2 bases short and J 6 bases short, with 10 bases between. This CDR3 has 13 amino acids.

This chain joins TRBV5-4 and TRBJ2-3; D gene unclear. Between the trimmed V and J ends, which lost 0 bases and 4 bases, there was a span of 6 bases. This CDR3 is built from 13 residues. Germline assignment: CDR1 SGHNT and CDR2 YYREEE (reference sequence). The CDR3 nucleotides are TGTGCCAGCAGCTTGGAACTTGCAGATACGCAGTATTTT. This encodes CASSLELADTQYF.

This rearrangement joins TRBV2 to TRBJ1-1; TRBD1 aligns across 8 bases. Germline loops: CDR1 SNHLY, CDR2 FYNNEI. V lost 6 bases, J lost 0 bases, and 6 bases stayed unmatched. The CDR3 has 15 residues. The CDR3 loop reads CASSHATGVNTEAFF. The CDR3 nucleotides read TGTGCCAGCAGCCACGCGACAGGGGTGAACACTGAAGCTTTCTTT.

The chain's CDR3 is CASSQGTGDNSPLHF. Here the CDR3 DNA reads TGCGCCAGCAGCCAGGGGACAGGGGATAATTCACCCCTCCACTTT. J is TRBJ1-6 and V is TRBV4-3; 10 bases align to TRBD1. J was trimmed by 5 bases and V by 3 bases; bases with no gene match: 1. CDR1 LGHNA and CDR2 YSLEER come from the germline V gene. This CDR3 has 15 amino acids.

The J gene is TRBJ2-7, the V gene TRBV15; 11 bases match TRBD1. Germline V gene sequence: CDR1 LNHNV, CDR2 YYDKDF (reference sequence). The V gene end was trimmed by 8 bases and the J gene end by 6 bases; junction bases not matched to a gene: 6. The CDR3 covers 13 residues. CDR3 loop: CATQPGTGGEQYF. CDR3 nucleotide sequence: TGTGCCACCCAACCCGGGACAGGGGGCGAGCAGTACTTC.

The chain has TRBV6-1 and TRBJ2-7, with 9 bases matching TRBD1. The CDR3 totals 15 residues. V dropped 2 bases and J dropped 3; count of bases not matched to a gene: 5. Germline CDR1 reads MNHNS; CDR2 reads SASEGT. The CDR3 reads CASSEWTGDVYEQYF. For the CDR3, the DNA is TGTGCCAGCAGTGAATGGACAGGGGATGTCTACGAGCAGTACTTC.

This chain links TRBV5-1 with TRBJ2-5; D not resolved. From germline, CDR1 is SGHRS and CDR2 YFSETQ. The CDR3 sequence is 15 residues long. V gave up 4 bases and J gave up 0 bases, with 13 bases separating them. CDR3: CASSPAPRNQETQYF. The CDR3 DNA reads as TGCGCCAGCAGCCCCGCACCCAGGAACCAAGAGACCCAGTACTTC.

CDR3 DNA: TGTGCCAGCAGTCGACCCGGGACAGGCGGAAACACCATATATTTT. This encodes CASSRPGTGGNTIYF. The rearrangement uses TRBV6-5 and TRBJ1-3, with TRBD1 matching over 8 bases. Trimming took 5 bases from V and 4 from J; bases not matched to a gene: 7. The CDR3 length is 15 residues. Germline CDR1 and CDR2: MNHEY and SVGAGI.

The chain couples TRBV24-1 to TRBJ2-7; TRBD2 matches at 8 bases. CDR3 length: 12 amino acids. Germline V gene data show CDR1 as KGHDR and CDR2 as SFDVKD. V was pared by 9 bases and J by 4 bases, with 4 bases of the junction left unmatched. The CDR3 region has the DNA TGTGCCACCTCCCGGGAGGGGTACGAGCAGTACTTC. Protein: CATSREGYEQYF.

The chain combines TRBV11-2 with TRBJ2-7; 10 bases fit TRBD2. The CDR3 is made up of 15 amino acids. CDR1 is SGHAT, CDR2 FQNNGV, per germline. J gave up 2 bases and V 1 base, and 2 bases lay outside the gene matches. The CDR3 protein is CASSLALAGAYEQYF. The DNA of the CDR3 is TGTGCCAGCAGCTTAGCCCTAGCGGGGGCCTACGAGCAGTACTTC.

The chain joins TRBV12-3 or TRBV12-4 to TRBJ2-4, with D unresolved. CDR3 length equals 13 residues. Trimming took off 6 bases at V and 1 base at J, with 7 bases between the two ends. CDR3 bases: TGTGCCAGCAGCGTCCGGGCCAAAAACATTCAGTACTTC. Amino acid sequence: CASSVRAKNIQYF.

V gene TRBV29-1 combines with J gene TRBJ2-7; no definite D call. Trimming stripped 8 bases from V and 7 bases from J, with 6 bases between. CDR3 length equals 8 residues. Germline V gene data show CDR1 as SQVTM and CDR2 as ANQGSEA. CDR3 amino acids: CSPREQYF. The CDR3 bases are TGCAGCCCTCGGGAGCAGTACTTC.